The 18 T cell receptor beta chains below all came from one sample that was sequenced in a study of blood T cells in healthy people across ages. The use of a sample-barcoded 5' primer and a J-beta primer mix characterized a second PCR of about 7 to 12 cycles. MiXCR, applied by TCRdb to the 5' RACE reads, yields one record per CDR3 protein. The repertoire holds 2 million or so distinct CDR3 sequences, around 50% seen once, with approximately 2.1% in the top ten. Source material: blood. These receptors originate from a woman aged 35 to 49 in good health.

V and J are TRBV9 and TRBJ2-1; D unclear. Deletions cut 0 bases from V and 3 bases from J, with 10 bases between. The CDR3 is made up of 15 amino acids. Per the germline V gene, CDR1 is SGDLS and CDR2 is YYNGEE. CDR3 residues: CASSVAPEVYNEQFF. The CDR3 region has the DNA TGTGCCAGCAGCGTAGCCCCTGAAGTCTACAATGAGCAGTTCTTC.

This chain joins TRBV5-1 and TRBJ1-2, with 8 bases fitting TRBD1. With V trimmed by 2 bases and J by 3 bases, 3 bases remained unmatched. Germline lookup yields CDR1 SGHRS and CDR2 YFSETQ. The CDR3 runs to 14 residues. This CDR3 reads CASSLETGDYGYTF. The DNA for the CDR3 is TGCGCCAGCAGCTTAGAGACAGGGGACTATGGCTACACCTTC. Based on the CDR3 plus reference TRBV5-1 and TRBJ1-2, the full variable domain is KAGVTQTPRYLIKTRGQQVTLSCSPISGHRSVSWYQQTPGQGLQFLFEYFSETQRNKGNFPGRFSGRQFSNSRSEMNVSTLELGDSALYLCASSLETGDYGYTFGSGTRLTVV.

The chain links TRBV29-1 to TRBJ2-1; tentative D call: TRBD2 (7 bases). The tail of the sequence fits TRBJ2-7 better, so the J call may be wrong. The CDR3 length is 18 residues. Germline lookup yields CDR1 SQVTM and CDR2 ANQGSEA. Here the CDR3 DNA reads TGCAGCGTTGGGTGGGCCCGGTCTAGCGGTGGGGGCAGGGATGAGCAGTACTTC. Encoded protein: CSVGWARSSGGGRDEQYF.

This clonotype was found a few times. The J gene is TRBJ1-1, the V gene TRBV27; possibly TRBD1 for D (6 bases). V was trimmed by 2 bases and J by 1 base, leaving 8 bases between them. Germline V lookup: CDR1 MNHEY, CDR2 SMNVEV (reference sequence). This CDR3 has 14 amino acids. The CDR3, as DNA: TGTGCCAGCAGTTTACCGGGGGCGAACACTGAAGCTTTCTTT. Translated, it gives CASSLPGANTEAFF.

This clonotype has just one count. The V call is TRBV6-2 or TRBV6-3, the J call TRBJ2-7, with D unresolved. CDR3 length: 12 residues. The V end lost 4 bases, the J end lost 5 bases, and 9 bases lay between the germline ends. Germline CDR1 reads MNHEY; CDR2 reads SVGEGT. CDR3 sequence (DNA): TGTGCCAGCAGTTTATTACATGACGAGCAGTACTTC. Protein product: CASSLLHDEQYF.

The gene calls are TRBV7-2 and TRBJ2-2, with a possible D match to TRBD2 (5 bases). The V gene's germline CDR1 is SGHTA and CDR2 FQGNSA. The germline V and J ends were trimmed by 5 bases and 6 bases, with 19 bases remaining between them. CDR3 size: 16 residues. CDR3 sequence (DNA): TGTGCCAGCAGCCCACAATTGGCGGGTCGGGCCGGGGAGCTGTTTTTT. Protein: CASSPQLAGRAGELFF.

The chain employs TRBV7-2 and TRBJ2-3, with 8 bases matching TRBD1. There are 19 residues in the CDR3. V shed 5 bases, J shed 4 bases, and the junction held 20 bases outside the gene matches. Per the germline V gene, CDR1 is SGHTA and CDR2 is FQGNSA. Here the CDR3 DNA reads TGTGCCAGCAGCCCCGAGAAGCCACCGGGACAGGTCCCAGCAGATACGCAGTATTTT. This translates into CASSPEKPPGQVPADTQYF.

V is TRBV7-2 and J is TRBJ2-3, with TRBD2 matching over 9 bases. Trimming at V came to 1 base and at J to 3 bases, leaving 5 bases not matched to a gene. Germline V lookup: CDR1 SGHTA, CDR2 FQGNSA. This CDR3 is 16 amino acids long. The DNA for the CDR3 is TGTGCCAGCAGCTTAGTAGGCGGGGGGGAAACAGATACGCAGTATTTT. Translating it yields CASSLVGGGETDTQYF.

The chain recombines TRBV9 with TRBJ2-5; D is uncertain. Germline V gene data show CDR1 as SGDLS and CDR2 as YYNGEE. The V gene lost 3 bases and the J gene lost 5 bases, with 17 bases spanning the gap. This CDR3 has 15 amino acids. The CDR3 protein is CASSAGPGEEETQYF. The DNA of the CDR3 is TGTGCCAGCAGCGCCGGACCCGGCGAAGAGGAGACCCAGTACTTC.

The CDR3 loop reads CASSFGSLRNEQYF. CDR3 coding DNA: TGTGCCAGCAGTTTCGGGAGCCTAAGGAACGAGCAGTACTTC. The V call is TRBV27, the J call TRBJ2-1; possibly TRBD2 for D (6 bases). Near its end, the DNA agrees better with TRBJ2-7, so the J call may be wrong. CDR3 length: 14 residues. Germline CDR1 is MNHEY and CDR2 is SMNVEV (reference sequence).

In its sample, this clonotype was seen a few times. The gene calls are TRBV11-2 and TRBJ2-6, with D perhaps matching TRBD1 or TRBD2 (6 bases each). V lost 1 base and J 4 bases, leaving 20 bases between the germline ends. The CDR3 consists of 19 residues. Per the germline V gene, CDR1 is SGHAT and CDR2 is FQNNGV. Here the CDR3 reads CASSLVGGGPSSGANVLTF. In DNA, the CDR3 is TGTGCCAGCAGCTTAGTCGGTGGGGGGCCTTCTTCCGGGGCCAACGTCCTGACTTTC.

In this sample, this clonotype turned up a few times. The J gene is TRBJ2-5, the V gene TRBV7-9, with a possible D match to TRBD1 (5 bases). This CDR3 spans 18 amino acids. V was cut by 5 bases and J by 4 bases, with 26 bases left in between. Per the germline V gene, CDR1 is SEHNR and CDR2 is FQNEAQ (reference sequence). CDR3 residues: CASSPMGLGPESLETQYF. In DNA form, the CDR3 reads TGTGCCAGCAGCCCGATGGGGCTGGGGCCCGAGAGTCTAGAGACCCAGTACTTC.

This sequence joins TRBV6-2 or TRBV6-3 and TRBJ2-6; D is tentatively TRBD1 or TRBD2 (5 bases each). This CDR3 has 18 amino acids. In germline, CDR1 is MNHEY, CDR2 SVGEGT. V dropped 8 bases and J dropped 0 bases, with 20 bases sitting between them. CDR3 in amino acids: CASGQWGFGNSGANVLTF. CDR3 sequence (DNA): TGTGCCAGCGGCCAGTGGGGGTTCGGAAACTCTGGGGCCAACGTCCTGACTTTC.

The DNA for the CDR3 is TGCGCCAGCAGCTGGGAACGAGGCAATGAGCAGTTCTTC. This gives the protein CASSWERGNEQFF. The chain has TRBV5-1 and TRBJ2-1; D gene uncertain. Trimming shortened V by 3 bases and J by 6 bases, and 10 bases separated the two germline ends. The CDR3 is 13 amino acids. CDR1 is SGHRS, CDR2 YFSETQ, per germline.

This clonotype was seen only a few times. The J gene is TRBJ2-3, the V gene TRBV20-1, with 11 bases matching TRBD2. Germline V gene data show CDR1 as DFQATT and CDR2 as SNEGSKA (reference sequence). The CDR3 runs to 14 residues. Trimming took 5 bases from V and 6 from J; bases not matched to a gene: 7. For the CDR3, the DNA is TGCAGTGCTGATGTAGCGGGGGGGTCCGATACGCAGTATTTT. This translates into CSADVAGGSDTQYF.

This clonotype has a single count. The chain joins TRBV27 to TRBJ2-3; 8 bases match TRBD2. Germline CDR1 is MNHEY and CDR2 is SMNVEV (reference sequence). The CDR3 totals 14 residues. V lost 3 bases to trimming and J lost 8 bases; unmatched junction nucleotides: 7. CDR3 in DNA: TGTGCCAGCAGTTTTTCTAGCGGGCTAGCTACGCAGTATTTT. Protein: CASSFSSGLATQYF.

This clonotype was found once. The V and J genes are TRBV20-1 and TRBJ2-7; 7 nucleotides agree with TRBD2. J lost 2 bases, V lost 5 bases, and 9 bases had no gene match. Per germline, CDR1 DFQATT and CDR2 SNEGSKA (reference sequence). The CDR3 is made up of 14 amino acids. CDR3 loop: CSASPGAGAYEQYF. For the CDR3, the DNA is TGCAGTGCTTCCCCCGGGGCGGGGGCCTACGAGCAGTACTTC.

This clonotype showed up just a few times. The V gene is TRBV6-2 or TRBV6-3, the J gene TRBJ2-4; the D is unclear. The DNA matches TRBJ2-5 better at its end, which makes the J call doubtful. CDR1 MNHEY and CDR2 SVGEGT come from the germline V gene. The CDR3 extends over 15 amino acids. The CDR3 DNA reads as TGTGCCAGCAGTTACCTTGCGACACGGGCGGAGACCCAGTACTTC. It is translated as CASSYLATRAETQYF.